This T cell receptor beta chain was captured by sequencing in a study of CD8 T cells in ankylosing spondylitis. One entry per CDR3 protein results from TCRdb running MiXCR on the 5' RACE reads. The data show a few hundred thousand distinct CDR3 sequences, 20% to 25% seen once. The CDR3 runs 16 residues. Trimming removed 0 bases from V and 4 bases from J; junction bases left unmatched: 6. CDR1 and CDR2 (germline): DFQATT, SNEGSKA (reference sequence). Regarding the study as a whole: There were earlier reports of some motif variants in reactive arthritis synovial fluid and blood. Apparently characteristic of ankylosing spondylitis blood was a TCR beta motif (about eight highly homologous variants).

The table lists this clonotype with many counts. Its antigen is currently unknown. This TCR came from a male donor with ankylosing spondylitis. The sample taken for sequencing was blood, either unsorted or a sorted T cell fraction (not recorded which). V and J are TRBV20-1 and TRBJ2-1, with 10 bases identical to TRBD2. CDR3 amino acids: CSAREGAGGIYNEQFF. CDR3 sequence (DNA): TGCAGTGCTAGAGAAGGAGCGGGAGGGATATACAATGAGCAGTTCTTC.